This T cell receptor (beta chain) was recovered during a study of cytotoxic CD8 clonotypes in ibrutinib-treated CLL. This clone has only one observation. Germline V gene data show CDR1 as GTSNPN and CDR2 as SVGIG (reference sequence). This CDR3 has 13 amino acids. V shed 5 bases and J shed 4 bases, with 14 bases lying between them. TCRdb's table, derived via immunoSEQ multiplex PCR, lists solely in-frame clones and lacks some. The sample contains approximately 150,000 clones, approximately 91% of which appear only once. The sample was PBMCs, taken at disease progression, from a patient treated with ibrutinib. The source of this sequence is a human donor with chronic lymphocytic leukemia. The V call is TRBV30, the J call TRBJ1-1; perhaps TRBD1 as D (5 bases). Written as DNA, the CDR3 is TGTGCCTGGGAGAGGGGAGGCGGCACTGAAGCTTTCTTT. This sequence encodes CAWERGGGTEAFF.